This T cell receptor (beta chain) emerged from a study of cytomegalovirus exposure and HLA in healthy donors. Study-wide background: Early released data comprised some 91 million unique TCRs from HLA-typed donors.

The study, taken as a whole, reports: A link between a missense DCLRE1C variant and TCR beta V- and J-gene trimming emerged from a later analysis. Some V segments, including TRBV6-2 and TRBV6-3, were excluded as indistinguishable.

This clone was seen more than once but under ten times. The antigen remains unidentified. Primers: 60 Vbeta forward and 13 Jbeta reverse. Sequencing used immunoSEQ multiplex PCR; TCRdb keeps in-frame clones, though not all of them. The repertoire holds approximately 190,000 clones, with 84% as singletons. The V gene lost 8 bases and the J gene lost 8 bases, with 16 bases spanning the gap. CDR3 length: 14 amino acids. Looked up from germline, CDR1 is MNHNS and CDR2 is SASEGT. Sequenced: PBMCs. The chain couples TRBV6-1 to TRBJ1-6; D ambiguous. The sequence derives from a woman aged 45-59 years in good health and CMV-seropositive. This CDR3 reads CASSSMPEDSPLHF. In DNA, the CDR3 is TGTGCCAGCTCCTCGATGCCCGAGGATTCACCCCTCCACTTT.